One and the same sample provided the 26 T cell receptor beta chains below, sequenced in a study of T cells in Graves' hyperthyroidism and ophthalmopathy. There were TCR beta CDR3 regions amplified from RNA transcripts. Carried out on the TCR CDR3, a first-round RT-PCR used the HTBI primer set. Using its own MiXCR run on the multiplex PCR reads, TCRdb lists one record per CDR3 protein. The table has around 420,000 distinct CDR3 sequences, roughly an eighth seen once. Sequenced material: blood. These receptors were obtained from a woman aged 18-30 years with Graves' hyperthyroidism.

The chain employs TRBV12-3 or TRBV12-4 and TRBJ1-6, with D unresolved. The CDR3 is 13 amino acids. Between the trimmed V and J ends, which lost 5 bases and 5 bases, there was a span of 7 bases. The CDR3 sequence: CASSARDNSPLHF. The CDR3 region has the DNA TGTGCCAGCAGTGCCAGAGATAATTCACCCCTCCACTTT.

CDR3 sequence: CASSVAGSDYGYTF. The CDR3 DNA is TGTGCCAGCAGCGTAGCGGGGTCGGACTATGGCTACACCTTC. The V call is TRBV9, the J call TRBJ1-2, with D hard to call. Trimming took 0 bases from V and 3 from J, leaving 9 bases between them. The CDR3 length is 14 residues. The germline V gene encodes CDR1 SGDLS and CDR2 YYNGEE.

This clonotype was counted between two and nine times. J is TRBJ2-1 and V is TRBV3-1; a weak D match, TRBD2 (5 bases). V was trimmed by 4 bases and J by 8 bases, leaving 18 bases between them. Per germline, CDR1 LGHDT and CDR2 YNNKEL (reference sequence). The CDR3 consists of 15 residues. The CDR3 DNA is TGTGCCAGCAGCCGAGATGGGGTCCCCGGGGATGAGCAGTTCTTC. Translated, it gives CASSRDGVPGDEQFF.

This clonotype was observed many times. The V and J genes are TRBV2 and TRBJ1-6; no definite D call. The V end lost 2 bases, the J end lost 7 bases, and 6 bases lay between the germline ends. The CDR3 is made up of 13 amino acids. Per germline, CDR1 SNHLY and CDR2 FYNNEI. The CDR3: CASSEMGNSPLHF. CDR3 DNA sequence: TGTGCCAGCAGTGAAATGGGGAATTCACCCCTCCACTTT.

This rearrangement joins TRBV5-4 to TRBJ1-2, with D possibly being TRBD1 (5 bases). This CDR3 is 17 amino acids long. Trimming pared 0 bases from V and 2 bases from J, leaving 17 bases between. Germline CDR1 and CDR2: SGHNT and YYREEE (reference sequence). CDR3 sequence reads: CASSLVGRRGVNYGYTF. The DNA for the CDR3 is TGTGCCAGCAGCTTGGTCGGGCGGAGGGGAGTAAACTATGGCTACACCTTC.

The sample holds many counts of this clonotype. The chain is built from TRBV20-1 and TRBJ2-6; TRBD1 matches 12 bases. CDR1 and CDR2 from the germline V gene are DFQATT and SNEGSKA (reference sequence). The CDR3 sequence is 17 residues long. V shed 6 bases, J shed 2 bases, and the junction held 8 bases outside the gene matches. In DNA, the CDR3 is TGCAGTGCCGGCACCGGGACAGGGGGCGCTGGGGCCAACGTCCTGACTTTC. Translated: CSAGTGTGGAGANVLTF.

At least ten counts were recorded for this clonotype. V is TRBV5-1 and J is TRBJ1-1; 11 nucleotides agree with TRBD1. V lost 4 bases to trimming and J lost 5 bases; unmatched junction nucleotides: 10. Germline assignment: CDR1 SGHRS and CDR2 YFSETQ. There are 16 residues in the CDR3. Written as DNA, the CDR3 is TGCGCCAGCAGCGGCGGACAGGGGGCAGGGTCGACTGAAGCTTTCTTT. As protein: CASSGGQGAGSTEAFF.

This clonotype was seen repeatedly, ten times or more. This rearrangement joins TRBV28 to TRBJ2-1; maybe TRBD1 (6 bases). The ends were cut back, 5 bases at V and 7 bases at J, with 18 bases in the middle. This CDR3 has 15 amino acids. CDR1 is MDHEN and CDR2 is SYDVKM in the germline V gene. The chain's CDR3 is CASSAFRGRLNEQFF. CDR3 in DNA: TGTGCCAGCAGTGCCTTCAGGGGACGACTAAATGAGCAGTTCTTC.

The genes are TRBV12-3 or TRBV12-4 and TRBJ1-5; D is unresolved. V was pared by 6 bases and J by 3 bases, with 9 bases between. CDR3 length equals 13 residues. The CDR3 region has the DNA TGTGCCAGCAGCCCGCAAATCAATCAGCCCCAGCATTTT. Protein sequence: CASSPQINQPQHF.

Details on this clonotype: Germline and junction disagree at one end, which may indicate a read error. J is TRBJ2-7 and V is TRBV6-1; 7 bases agree with TRBD1. The CDR3 length is 15 residues. Germline values: CDR1 MNHNS, CDR2 SASEGT. The CDR3 DNA follows: TGTGCCAGCAGCATCGAGGGGGCGGCTGCCTACAAGCAGTACTTC. The encoded protein is CASSIEGAAAYKQYF.

This clonotype was recorded at least ten times. This chain uses TRBV6-1 with TRBJ1-2, with D unresolved. The CDR3 runs 15 residues. V gave up 5 bases and J gave up 5 bases, with 18 bases separating them. Germline assignment: CDR1 MNHNS and CDR2 SASEGT. CDR3 amino acids: CASSLGGEQPYGYTF. The CDR3 nucleotides read TGTGCCAGCAGTCTTGGTGGCGAACAACCATATGGCTACACCTTC.

This clonotype has a count of ten or more. This chain joins TRBV27 and TRBJ1-2; 9 bases line up with TRBD1. V trimming: 5 bases; J trimming: 0 bases; junction bases outside the gene matches: 4. Germline CDR1 MNHEY, CDR2 SMNVEV (reference sequence). This CDR3 is 15 amino acids long. The CDR3: CASSERQGANYGYTF. CDR3 DNA: TGTGCCAGCAGTGAGCGACAGGGGGCTAACTATGGCTACACCTTC.

There are a few counts of this clonotype. The chain employs TRBV9 and TRBJ1-3, with D possibly TRBD1 on 6 matching bases. Germline loops: CDR1 SGDLS, CDR2 YYNGEE. There are 14 residues in the CDR3. Deletions cut 4 bases from V and 4 bases from J, with 12 bases between. The CDR3, as DNA: TGTGCCAGCAGCCAACAGGGTCTGGGAAACACCATATATTTT. This gives the protein CASSQQGLGNTIYF.

This clonotype turned up a few times. The chain uses TRBV19 and TRBJ1-1; 9 bases align to TRBD1. The J segment lost 4 bases and the V segment lost 2 bases, leaving 5 bases of the junction unmatched. Germline V CDR1 and CDR2: LNHDA, SQIVND (reference sequence). There are 15 residues in the CDR3. CDR3: CASSIRTGVSTEAFF. In DNA form, the CDR3 reads TGTGCCAGTAGTATAAGGACAGGGGTGAGCACTGAAGCTTTCTTT.

The table lists this clonotype with a few counts. The rearrangement joins TRBV20-1 to TRBJ2-7, with 7 bases fitting TRBD2. The V segment lost 5 bases and the J segment 4 bases; nucleotides outside the gene matches: 8. Germline values: CDR1 DFQATT, CDR2 SNEGSKA (reference sequence). This CDR3 spans 13 amino acids. The CDR3 here is CSAGGDLTYEQYF. The CDR3 DNA follows: TGCAGTGCTGGGGGGGACCTAACATACGAGCAGTACTTC.

This clonotype appeared many times. V usage is TRBV30 and J usage is TRBJ1-2; maybe TRBD1 (5 bases). The CDR3 contains 15 residues. From germline, CDR1 is GTSNPN and CDR2 SVGIG (reference sequence). V shed 2 bases and J shed 1 base, with 14 bases lying between them. The CDR3 DNA is TGTGCCTGGAGTAGGGACGGTCGGATTAACTATGGCTACACCTTC. Translating gives CAWSRDGRINYGYTF.

The table lists this clonotype with many counts. The V gene is TRBV20-1, the J gene TRBJ1-5, with D hard to call. Germline assignment: CDR1 DFQATT and CDR2 SNEGSKA (reference sequence). The CDR3 sequence is 17 residues long. V was shortened by 0 bases and J by 2 bases, with 17 bases between the two germline ends. CDR3: CSARDRGSSDRNQPQHF. Written as DNA, the CDR3 is TGCAGTGCTAGAGATCGAGGCAGTTCCGACCGCAATCAGCCCCAGCATTTT.

This clonotype came up many times. The chain employs TRBV12-3 or TRBV12-4 and TRBJ2-7, with D possibly being TRBD1 (5 bases). V shed 3 bases and J shed 4 bases, with 16 bases lying between them. The CDR3 is made up of 15 amino acids. CDR3 coding DNA: TGTGCCAGCAGTTTGCAGGGTGAAAGTGGGTACGAGCAGTACTTC. Protein: CASSLQGESGYEQYF.

This clonotype was seen repeatedly, ten times or more. The chain couples TRBV11-3 to TRBJ1-1; the D gene is possibly TRBD1 (5 bases). Germline CDR1 reads SGHNT; CDR2 reads YENEEA. Trimming pared 4 bases from V and 1 base from J, leaving 10 bases between. CDR3 length: 14 residues. The CDR3 region is CASSSDRENTEAFF. Here the CDR3 DNA reads TGTGCCAGCAGCTCAGACAGAGAGAACACTGAAGCTTTCTTT.

This clonotype has at least ten counts. The chain uses TRBV10-3 and TRBJ2-7; 8 bases are shared with TRBD2. The CDR3 contains 12 residues. V gave up 8 bases and J gave up 5 bases; unmatched junction bases: 5. Germline CDR1 is ENHRY and CDR2 is SYGVKD. DNA of the CDR3: TGTGCCATCGGTCGGGAGGGCCACGAGCAGTACTTC. Encoded protein: CAIGREGHEQYF.

This clonotype was observed many times. The V gene is TRBV9, the J gene TRBJ1-1, with D maybe TRBD1 (5 bases). CDR3 length: 14 residues. Trimming cost V 0 bases and J 1 base, with 7 bases left between them. Germline CDR1 SGDLS, CDR2 YYNGEE. The CDR3 reads CASSVEQGNTEAFF. CDR3 DNA sequence: TGTGCCAGCAGCGTAGAGCAGGGGAACACTGAAGCTTTCTTT.

The sample holds a few counts of this clonotype. This chain joins TRBV5-1 and TRBJ1-2; 10 nucleotides match TRBD1. CDR3 length: 17 amino acids. V lost 0 bases and J lost 5; bases outside the gene matches: 10. The germline V gene encodes CDR1 SGHRS and CDR2 YFSETQ. The CDR3 spells CASSLDDWDRGLYGYTF. CDR3 bases: TGCGCCAGCAGCTTGGATGATTGGGACAGGGGACTATATGGCTACACCTTC.

This clonotype was detected only a few times. A much larger clone is a single base away; this may be a read error. The genes are TRBV3-1 and TRBJ2-2, with 10 bases lining up with TRBD1. V lost 4 bases to trimming and J lost 1 base; unmatched junction nucleotides: 0. Germline assignment: CDR1 LGHDT and CDR2 YNNKEL (reference sequence). CDR3 length: 15 residues. CDR3 residues: CASSRDRGNTGELFF. In nucleotides, the CDR3 is TGTGCCAGCAGCCGGGACAGGGGGAACACCGGGGAGCTGTTTTTT.

At least ten counts were recorded for this clonotype. The chain links TRBV2 to TRBJ2-1, with a weak D call TRBD2 (6 bases). Germline CDR1 is SNHLY and CDR2 is FYNNEI. Trimming stripped 11 bases from V and 2 bases from J, with 16 bases between. There are 14 residues in the CDR3. This chain's CDR3 is CAVPGRGAYNEQFF. DNA of the CDR3: TGTGCCGTACCGGGGCGCGGGGCCTACAATGAGCAGTTCTTC.

V usage is TRBV6-5 and J usage is TRBJ2-1; D not certain. Trimming stripped 0 bases from V and 9 bases from J, with 21 bases between. Germline V CDR1 and CDR2: MNHEY, SVGAGI. There are 17 residues in the CDR3. The CDR3 DNA reads as TGTGCCAGCAGTTACTCGTCCAGAGACGACTGGGTCTTTGAGCAGTTCTTC. Its protein is CASSYSSRDDWVFEQFF.

This clonotype has a count of ten or more. V gene TRBV10-3 combines with J gene TRBJ2-1; TRBD2 matches at 8 bases. J gave up 8 bases and V 3 bases, and 12 bases lay outside the gene matches. The CDR3 is made up of 16 amino acids. CDR1 and CDR2 (germline): ENHRY, SYGVKD. CDR3 amino acids: CAISDPGTRFEDEQFF. The CDR3 DNA sequence: TGTGCCATCAGTGATCCCGGGACTAGGTTTGAGGATGAGCAGTTCTTC.